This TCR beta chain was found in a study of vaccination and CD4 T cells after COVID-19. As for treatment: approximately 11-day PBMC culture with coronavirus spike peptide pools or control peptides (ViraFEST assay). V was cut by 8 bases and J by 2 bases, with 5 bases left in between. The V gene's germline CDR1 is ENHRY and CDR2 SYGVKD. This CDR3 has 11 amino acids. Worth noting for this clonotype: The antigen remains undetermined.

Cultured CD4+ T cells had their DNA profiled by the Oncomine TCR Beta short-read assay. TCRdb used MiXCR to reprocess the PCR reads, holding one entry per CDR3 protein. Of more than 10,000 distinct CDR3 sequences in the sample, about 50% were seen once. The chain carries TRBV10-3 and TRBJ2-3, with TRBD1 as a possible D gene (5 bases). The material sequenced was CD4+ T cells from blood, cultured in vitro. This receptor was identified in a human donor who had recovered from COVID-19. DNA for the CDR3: TGTGCCATCGGGGCCACAGATACGCAGTATTTT. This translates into CAIGATDTQYF.